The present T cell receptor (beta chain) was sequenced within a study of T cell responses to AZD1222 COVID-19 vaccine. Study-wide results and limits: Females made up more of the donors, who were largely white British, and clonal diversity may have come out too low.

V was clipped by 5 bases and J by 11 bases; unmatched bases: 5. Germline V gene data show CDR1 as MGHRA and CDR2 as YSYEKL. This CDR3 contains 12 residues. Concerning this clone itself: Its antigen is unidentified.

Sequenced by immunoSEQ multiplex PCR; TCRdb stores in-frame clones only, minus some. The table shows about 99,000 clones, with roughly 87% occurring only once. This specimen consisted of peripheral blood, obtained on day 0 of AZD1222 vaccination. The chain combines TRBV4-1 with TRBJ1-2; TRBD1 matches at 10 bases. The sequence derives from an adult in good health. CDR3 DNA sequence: TGCGCCAGCAGCGTGGGACAGGGGTCTTACACCTTC. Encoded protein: CASSVGQGSYTF.